Presented here are 20 T cell receptor beta chains from one specimen sequenced in a study of identical twins. TCRdb ran MiXCR on the 5' RACE reads and lists one entry per CDR3 protein. Of approximately 1.8 million distinct CDR3 sequences in the sample, less than 40% were seen once. The sequenced sample was cord blood. Receptors originate from a newborn girl in good health.

This clonotype was seen more than once but under ten times. The genes are TRBV28 and TRBJ2-2; 9 bases align to TRBD2. In germline, CDR1 is MDHEN, CDR2 SYDVKM. The CDR3 consists of 16 residues. The V segment lost 3 bases and the J segment 6 bases; nucleotides outside the gene matches: 8. CDR3 protein: CASSFLSSGISGELFF. The CDR3 DNA sequence: TGTGCCAGCAGTTTTCTATCTAGCGGGATCTCCGGGGAGCTGTTTTTT.

A few counts support this clonotype. The genes are TRBV20-1 and TRBJ1-1; D not resolved. CDR3 size: 17 residues. With 3 bases removed from V and 0 bases from J, the gap between germline ends came to 20 bases. Germline CDR1 reads DFQATT; CDR2 reads SNEGSKA (reference sequence). CDR3 DNA sequence: TGCAGTGCTAGGTTGCGGACCCACGGCCTCATGAACACTGAAGCTTTCTTT. This codes for CSARLRTHGLMNTEAFF.

This clonotype was seen only once. The V gene is TRBV25-1, the J gene TRBJ2-4; D is possibly TRBD1 or TRBD2 (5 bases each). The end of the DNA fits TRBJ2-7 better, so the J call may be wrong. Germline V lookup: CDR1 MGHDK, CDR2 SYGVNS. This CDR3 has 16 residues. The CDR3 region has the DNA TGTGCCAGCAGTGAAAGTGCCACGGGGCCCATCAGCGAGCAGTACTTC. Protein: CASSESATGPISEQYF.

The chain has TRBV20-1 and TRBJ1-2; 8 bases are a match to TRBD1. Per the germline V gene, CDR1 is DFQATT and CDR2 is SNEGSKA (reference sequence). Unmatched junction bases numbered 13, after V lost 3 bases and J lost 4 bases. The CDR3 contains 16 residues. CDR3: CSASPGTGDIGYGYTF. In DNA, the CDR3 is TGCAGTGCTAGCCCCGGGACAGGCGATATAGGCTATGGCTACACCTTC.

This clonotype is a singleton in its sample. This chain connects TRBV2 to TRBJ2-7; 8 nucleotides match TRBD1. The J call may be incorrect, as the DNA end agrees better with TRBJ2-4. Germline CDR1 reads SNHLY; CDR2 reads FYNNEI. This CDR3 is built from 13 residues. The CDR3 DNA sequence: TGTGCCAGTACGACAGGGGCGCAAAACATTCAGTACTTC. It encodes CASTTGAQNIQYF.

The chain links TRBV6-5 to TRBJ2-2; 7 nucleotides line up with TRBD2. Trimming removed 6 bases from V and 5 bases from J; junction bases left unmatched: 12. The CDR3 contains 16 residues. CDR1 and CDR2 from the germline V gene are MNHEY and SVGAGI. The CDR3 DNA reads as TGTGCCAGCAGCCTCCCTAAGGGGAGGGAAACCGGGGAGCTGTTTTTT. Translated, it gives CASSLPKGRETGELFF.

The chain recombines TRBV20-1 with TRBJ2-1; 11 bases align to TRBD2. The CDR3 spans 17 residues. Germline CDR1 and CDR2: DFQATT and SNEGSKA (reference sequence). Trimming at V came to 0 bases and at J to 8 bases, leaving 12 bases not matched to a gene. The CDR3 sequence: CSAREALLAGVGDEQFF. The CDR3, as DNA: TGCAGTGCTAGAGAGGCCCTACTAGCGGGAGTTGGGGATGAGCAGTTCTTC.

The table lists this clonotype with a few counts. V and J are TRBV28 and TRBJ2-1; possible D gene TRBD1, 5 bases. Trimming pared 9 bases from V and 6 bases from J, leaving 33 bases between. Germline values: CDR1 MDHEN, CDR2 SYDVKM. This CDR3 is built from 19 residues. The chain's CDR3 is CASYSLKSPSGNFGNEQFF. The DNA for the CDR3 is TGTGCCAGTTACTCCCTAAAATCCCCTTCAGGGAATTTTGGCAATGAGCAGTTCTTC. The full variable domain, with the rest looked up from reference TRBV28 and TRBJ2-1, is DVKVTQSSRYLVKRTGEKVFLECVQDMDHENMFWYRQDPGLGLRLIYFSYDVKMKEKGDIPEGYSVSREKKERFSLILESASTNQTSMYLCASYSLKSPSGNFGNEQFFGPGTRLTVL.

V gene TRBV12-3 or TRBV12-4 combines with J gene TRBJ2-4, with 9 positions matching TRBD2. Unmatched junction bases numbered 13, after V lost 6 bases and J lost 13 bases. CDR3 length equals 14 residues. CDR3 DNA: TGTGCCAGCAGCATCCTTAGCGGGAGCGATGAGCAGTACTTC. Its protein is CASSILSGSDEQYF.

The chain recombines TRBV19 with TRBJ1-5; 7 bases map to TRBD1. V lost 7 bases and J lost 6; bases outside the gene matches: 6. Germline V gives CDR1 LNHDA, CDR2 SQIVND (reference sequence). This CDR3 has 13 residues. CDR3 sequence reads: CASNAGGGQPQHF. The CDR3 DNA follows: TGTGCCAGTAATGCAGGGGGAGGTCAGCCCCAGCATTTT.

This clonotype came up many times. This chain connects TRBV21-1 to TRBJ2-5. TRBV21-1 is a pseudogene segment. The CDR3 runs 14 residues. CDR3 sequence: CASSKGPGKETQYF. DNA for the CDR3: TGTGCCAGCAGCAAAGGGCCGGGTAAAGAGACCCAGTACTTC.

This clonotype was found many times. The chain is built from TRBV29-1 and TRBJ2-1; 11 bases are a match to TRBD2. The CDR3 covers 19 residues. Germline CDR1 and CDR2: SQVTM and ANQGSEA. Trimming removed 0 bases from V and 0 bases from J; junction bases left unmatched: 10. CDR3: CSVEDALAGGSSSYNEQFF. DNA of the CDR3: TGCAGCGTTGAAGATGCCCTAGCGGGGGGATCCAGCTCCTACAATGAGCAGTTCTTC.

This clonotype was detected only a few times. The V gene is TRBV4-1, the J gene TRBJ1-1; 9 nucleotides match TRBD1. The CDR3 covers 15 residues. CDR1 MGHRA and CDR2 YSYEKL come from the germline V gene. V was pared by 6 bases and J by 1 base, with 6 bases of the junction left unmatched. The CDR3 coding sequence is TGCGCCAGCAGACCCTGGACAGGGGCGAACACTGAAGCTTTCTTT. Translated: CASRPWTGANTEAFF.

The rearrangement links TRBV6-5 to TRBJ2-1; D unresolved. Germline V gives CDR1 MNHEY, CDR2 SVGAGI. The CDR3 consists of 16 residues. Trimming stripped 3 bases from V and 5 bases from J, with 17 bases between. CDR3 sequence: CASSYFGSPGHNEQFF. The CDR3 DNA sequence: TGTGCCAGCAGTTATTTTGGGTCGCCGGGTCACAATGAGCAGTTCTTC.

Worth noting for this clonotype: This may come from a read error, since a much larger clone is one base off. This chain uses TRBV6-1 with TRBJ2-7, with D unresolved. V lost 6 bases and J lost 7, with 28 bases in between. The germline V gene has CDR1 MNHNS and CDR2 SASEGT. This CDR3 region has 17 residues. In nucleotides, the CDR3 is TGTGCCAGCAGGAAGAGTTTCCGTTTGACGAGCTACAATGAGCAGTACTTC. This translates into CASRKSFRLTSYNEQYF.

The chain is built from TRBV24-1 and TRBJ2-5; D possibly corresponds to TRBD2 (5 bases). The germline V gene has CDR1 KGHDR and CDR2 SFDVKD. V lost 0 bases and J lost 1, with 5 bases in between. CDR3 length: 14 residues. The CDR3 region is CATSDLGGQETQYF. The CDR3, as DNA: TGTGCCACCAGTGATTTGGGAGGCCAAGAGACCCAGTACTTC.

The genes are TRBV7-9 and TRBJ1-2, with 9 positions matching TRBD1. The trim removed 5 bases at V and 8 bases at J, leaving 9 bases unmatched. Germline V CDR1 and CDR2: SEHNR, FQNEAQ (reference sequence). The CDR3 loop spans 14 amino acids. The CDR3 here is CASSQGDRALGYTF. The CDR3 nucleotides are TGTGCCAGCAGCCAAGGGGACAGGGCGTTGGGCTACACCTTC.

This clonotype was found a few times. The CDR3 nucleotides read TGTGCCAGCAGTTTAACGGGGACAGCCCTCTACGAGCAGTACTTC. Translated: CASSLTGTALYEQYF. The rearrangement links TRBV28 to TRBJ2-7, with 7 bases aligning to TRBD1. V gave up 2 bases and J gave up 3 bases; unmatched junction bases: 7. This CDR3 contains 15 residues. CDR1 and CDR2 from the germline V gene are MDHEN and SYDVKM.

This clonotype was seen more than once but under ten times. The J gene is TRBJ2-5, the V gene TRBV10-3; 14 positions match TRBD2. This CDR3 region has 16 residues. Germline CDR1 reads ENHRY; CDR2 reads SYGVKD. Unmatched junction bases numbered 7, after V lost 3 bases and J lost 7 bases. CDR3 protein: CAISDGLAGGFGTQYF. The CDR3 bases are TGTGCCATCAGTGACGGACTAGCGGGGGGCTTTGGGACCCAGTACTTC.

This clonotype was picked up a small number of times. This sequence joins TRBV20-1 and TRBJ1-1, with a possible D match to TRBD1 (6 bases). V shed 2 bases and J shed 10 bases, with 17 bases lying between them. This CDR3 has 13 residues. From germline, CDR1 is DFQATT and CDR2 SNEGSKA (reference sequence). In nucleotides, the CDR3 is TGCAGTGCTAGAACGTCCCCAGGGGAGGGAGCTTTCTTT. Amino acids: CSARTSPGEGAFF.